Following are 30 T cell receptor beta chains from one sample sequenced in a study of T-cell reconstitution after alpha-beta-depleted transplantation in children. This sample's TCRbeta library carried unique molecular identifier barcodes. TCRdb analysed the PCR reads with MiXCR anew, one entry per CDR3 protein. In the table there are about 540,000 distinct CDR3 sequences, over 20% of which are singletons. The material sequenced was PBMCs, taken before TCRalphabeta/CD19-depleted stem cell transplant. These receptors were obtained from a boy under three years old with Wiskott-Aldrich syndrome, due to receive a stem cell transplant.

This clonotype was seen only a few times. The chain couples TRBV29-1 to TRBJ1-1; D is unresolved. The CDR3 spans 15 residues. V gave up 5 bases and J gave up 1 base, with 17 bases separating them. Germline assignment: CDR1 SQVTM and CDR2 ANQGSEA. CDR3 residues: CSVQMRLARNTEAFF. Written as DNA, the CDR3 is TGCAGCGTTCAAATGCGACTGGCGAGGAACACTGAAGCTTTCTTT.

This clonotype was seen repeatedly, ten times or more. The CDR3: CASSPGLAGEQYF. CDR3 nucleotides: TGTGCCAGCAGTCCCGGACTAGCTGGCGAGCAGTACTTC. V usage is TRBV12-3 or TRBV12-4 and J usage is TRBJ2-7; TRBD2 matches at 8 bases. V lost 5 bases and J lost 6; bases outside the gene matches: 6. The CDR3 consists of 13 residues.

This clonotype was recorded a few times. The rearrangement joins TRBV5-1 to TRBJ2-3; the match to TRBD2 covers 9 bases. The CDR3 sequence is 15 residues long. Trimming took 4 bases from V and 4 from J; bases not matched to a gene: 7. Germline CDR1 is SGHRS and CDR2 is YFSETQ. The CDR3 DNA reads as TGCGCCAGCAGCCGTAGCGGGAGTGGGGCAGATACGCAGTATTTT. Translating gives CASSRSGSGADTQYF.

This clonotype was observed a handful of times. The rearrangement links TRBV9 to TRBJ2-1; the D gene is possibly TRBD2 (6 bases). CDR3 size: 14 residues. V was pared by 2 bases and J by 3 bases, with 9 bases between. CDR1 and CDR2 (germline): SGDLS, YYNGEE. In DNA form, the CDR3 reads TGTGCCAGCAGCGTGCTAGCGCACTACAATGAGCAGTTCTTC. Protein: CASSVLAHYNEQFF.

This clonotype was picked up a small number of times. This sequence joins TRBV10-3 and TRBJ2-7, with D hard to call. CDR1 is ENHRY and CDR2 is SYGVKD in the germline V gene. The CDR3 sequence is 11 residues long. The V end was cut by 4 bases, the J end by 10 bases, with 11 bases between. The CDR3 region has the DNA TGTGCCATCAGTGCTCGTGGGTTACAGTACTTC. Translating gives CAISARGLQYF.

CDR3 nucleotide sequence: TGTGCCAGCAGCTTGCCGACAGGGGTTGAAGAGACCCAGTACTTC. Its translation: CASSLPTGVEETQYF. The gene calls are TRBV5-4 and TRBJ2-5, with TRBD1 matching 8 bases. This CDR3 region has 15 residues. V shed 1 base and J 3 bases; nucleotides not matched to a gene: 5. Germline CDR1 and CDR2: SGHNT and YYREEE (reference sequence).

This rearrangement joins TRBV5-1 to TRBJ2-1; 7 positions match TRBD2. The length of the CDR3 is 17 residues. Trimming cost V 5 bases and J 0 bases; bases outside gene matches: 11. Germline loops: CDR1 SGHRS, CDR2 YFSETQ. The CDR3 spells CASSTGQGGSSYNEQFF. For the CDR3, the DNA is TGCGCCAGCAGTACCGGTCAGGGCGGGAGCTCCTACAATGAGCAGTTCTTC.

This clonotype was seen more than once but under ten times. The genes are TRBV10-3 and TRBJ2-5; TRBD1 is a possible D gene (5 bases). This CDR3 is built from 15 residues. Germline assignment: CDR1 ENHRY and CDR2 SYGVKD. V was trimmed by 3 bases and J by 5 bases, leaving 16 bases between them. DNA for the CDR3: TGTGCCATCAGTGACGTGGGGCGGACGACGGAGACCCAGTACTTC. This encodes CAISDVGRTTETQYF.

This clonotype has just a few counts. The chain couples TRBV29-1 to TRBJ1-5; 7 nucleotides line up with TRBD1. Trimming took 6 bases from V and 14 from J; bases not matched to a gene: 10. Germline CDR1 SQVTM, CDR2 ANQGSEA. The CDR3 runs 11 residues. The CDR3 sequence: CSVRTGGIEHF. DNA of the CDR3: TGCAGCGTGAGGACAGGAGGGATCGAGCATTTT.

The chain has TRBV9 and TRBJ1-2, with 8 bases lining up with TRBD1. Per germline, CDR1 SGDLS and CDR2 YYNGEE. V shed 2 bases and J 5 bases; nucleotides not matched to a gene: 2. The length of the CDR3 is 13 residues. The CDR3 DNA sequence: TGTGCCAGCAGCGTGACAGGGGAGTATGGCTACACCTTC. It is translated as CASSVTGEYGYTF.

CDR3 loop: CASGGLNTEAFF. For the CDR3, the DNA is TGCGCCAGCGGGGGGCTGAACACTGAAGCTTTCTTT. This chain uses TRBV5-1 with TRBJ1-1, with D possibly being TRBD1 (6 bases). The CDR3 runs 12 residues. V was shortened by 7 bases and J by 0 bases, with 7 bases between the two germline ends. In germline, CDR1 is SGHRS, CDR2 YFSETQ.

The sample holds a few counts of this clonotype. The V and J genes are TRBV7-3 and TRBJ2-1, with 7 positions matching TRBD2. Germline CDR1 and CDR2: SGHTA and FQGTGA. The CDR3 is 12 residues long. The V segment lost 2 bases and the J segment 15 bases; nucleotides outside the gene matches: 7. The CDR3 region has the DNA TGTGCCAGCAGCTTAGGGAGGGAACCTACGTTCTTC. Its translation is CASSLGREPTFF.

The chain uses TRBV5-1 and TRBJ1-5; D is unclear. Trimming removed 0 bases from V and 1 base from J, with 8 bases in between. CDR3 length: 15 amino acids. Germline lookup yields CDR1 SGHRS and CDR2 YFSETQ. The CDR3 DNA reads as TGCGCCAGCAGCTTGGGTGGGGTCAGCAATCAGCCCCAGCATTTT. Amino acid sequence: CASSLGGVSNQPQHF.

As DNA, the CDR3 is TGTGCCACCAGTGGTGAAGGGGGGACTGCCTACAATGAGCAGTTCTTC. Amino acids: CATSGEGGTAYNEQFF. V is TRBV24-1 and J is TRBJ2-1; D assignment may be TRBD1 or TRBD2 (6 bases each). V gave up 5 bases and J gave up 2 bases, with 15 bases separating them. In germline, CDR1 is KGHDR, CDR2 SFDVKD. The CDR3 loop spans 16 amino acids.

The chain couples TRBV2 to TRBJ2-1; 11 bases align to TRBD2. V was pared by 8 bases and J by 4 bases, with 4 bases of the junction left unmatched. The germline V gene has CDR1 SNHLY and CDR2 FYNNEI. The CDR3 has 14 residues. This CDR3 reads CASRTSGHYNEQFF. In DNA, the CDR3 is TGTGCCAGCCGGACTAGCGGGCATTACAATGAGCAGTTCTTC.

This clonotype was seen a few times. The chain uses TRBV28 and TRBJ2-1; 11 nucleotides line up with TRBD2. V lost 3 bases and J lost 8; bases outside the gene matches: 6. CDR3 length: 15 amino acids. The V gene's germline CDR1 is MDHEN and CDR2 SYDVKM. CDR3 in amino acids: CASSFLAGGPYEQFF. As DNA, the CDR3 is TGTGCCAGCAGTTTCTTAGCGGGAGGGCCGTATGAGCAGTTCTTC.

This clonotype was counted between two and nine times. The chain links TRBV29-1 to TRBJ1-1; D not resolved. CDR1 and CDR2 from the germline V gene are SQVTM and ANQGSEA. Trimming left V 4 bases short and J 4 bases short, with 16 bases between. This CDR3 region has 14 residues. CDR3 sequence (DNA): TGCAGCGTTGGTGGGGTAATGGGGATCACTGAAGCTTTCTTT. Its protein is CSVGGVMGITEAFF.

This clonotype was seen a few times. The chain recombines TRBV4-1 with TRBJ2-3; a possible D gene is TRBD1 (5 bases). Germline values: CDR1 MGHRA, CDR2 YSYEKL. The CDR3 has 15 amino acids. Trimming took 4 bases from V and 2 from J, leaving 13 bases between them. For the CDR3, the DNA is TGCGCCAGCAGCCTCCTGGGGCTAGTCACAGATACGCAGTATTTT. Amino acids: CASSLLGLVTDTQYF.

The chain couples TRBV5-1 to TRBJ2-5, with 7 positions matching TRBD2. Unmatched junction bases numbered 4, after V lost 2 bases and J lost 3 bases. Germline CDR1 reads SGHRS; CDR2 reads YFSETQ. The CDR3 totals 14 residues. The CDR3 DNA is TGCGCCAGCAGCTTAACCCTAGCGGAAGAGACCCAGTACTTC. Translated: CASSLTLAEETQYF.

This clonotype has just a few counts. The chain combines TRBV7-2 with TRBJ2-1, with D possibly matching TRBD1 (6 bases). The V end lost 3 bases, the J end lost 6 bases, and 12 bases lay between the germline ends. The CDR3 has 14 amino acids. CDR1 and CDR2 (germline): SGHTA, FQGNSA. The CDR3 coding sequence is TGTGCCAGCAGCTTCGCAACAGGGCGCAATGAGCAGTTCTTC. Translated: CASSFATGRNEQFF.

This clonotype was seen a few times. V gene TRBV15 combines with J gene TRBJ2-3; D is ambiguous. This CDR3 is 14 amino acids long. The V and J ends lost 6 bases and 0 bases respectively, with 10 bases between them. CDR1 LNHNV and CDR2 YYDKDF come from the germline V gene (reference sequence). The CDR3, as DNA: TGTGCCACCAGAGAAGCCGTTAGCACAGATACGCAGTATTTT. Encoded protein: CATREAVSTDTQYF.

This clonotype was recorded a few times. The chain combines TRBV28 with TRBJ2-7; 8 bases are a match to TRBD2. Germline V gene sequence: CDR1 MDHEN, CDR2 SYDVKM. Losses at the gene ends were 6 bases for V and 5 bases for J; bases not matched to a gene: 12. The CDR3 is made up of 15 amino acids. CDR3 coding DNA: TGTGCCAGCAGCCCACATGAGCGGGAGAAAAACGAGCAGTACTTC. As protein: CASSPHEREKNEQYF.

The chain carries TRBV18 and TRBJ1-2; 11 nucleotides line up with TRBD1. Trimming removed 3 bases from V and 8 bases from J; junction bases left unmatched: 5. Germline CDR1 and CDR2: KGHSH and LQKENI. The CDR3 runs to 14 residues. The CDR3 protein is CASSPRTGGEGYTF. In DNA form, the CDR3 reads TGTGCCAGCTCACCCCGGACAGGGGGCGAGGGCTACACCTTC.

This clonotype has a single count. J is TRBJ2-3 and V is TRBV27; D uncertain. V lost 2 bases and J lost 3, with 9 bases in between. The CDR3 is made up of 14 amino acids. Germline CDR1 MNHEY, CDR2 SMNVEV (reference sequence). The CDR3 spells CASSLSQPTDTQYF. The DNA of the CDR3 is TGTGCCAGCAGTTTAAGTCAGCCGACAGATACGCAGTATTTT.

This clonotype turned up a few times. This sequence joins TRBV5-1 and TRBJ1-1, with 8 nucleotides matching TRBD1. CDR1 and CDR2 from the germline V gene are SGHRS and YFSETQ. The junction had 7 bases not matched to a gene; V was cut back by 4 bases and J by 5 bases. There are 14 residues in the CDR3. The CDR3 DNA reads as TGCGCCAGCAGCACAGGGACAGGCCCGACTGAAGCTTTCTTT. It is translated as CASSTGTGPTEAFF.

This chain uses TRBV12-3 or TRBV12-4 with TRBJ2-3, with 7 nucleotides matching TRBD2. This CDR3 is built from 15 residues. The V and J ends lost 6 bases and 1 base, in that order; junction bases with no gene match: 7. The CDR3 loop is CASRSGGSGTDTQYF. As DNA, the CDR3 is TGTGCCAGCAGATCGGGCGGGAGTGGCACAGATACGCAGTATTTT.

The rearrangement links TRBV7-9 to TRBJ1-6, with a possible D match to TRBD1 (5 bases). Germline CDR1 SEHNR, CDR2 FQNEAQ (reference sequence). The CDR3 runs 12 residues. V was pared by 5 bases and J by 9 bases, with 8 bases between. The CDR3 region is CASSKGVSPLHF. For the CDR3, the DNA is TGTGCCAGCAGCAAAGGGGTTTCACCCCTCCACTTT.

The chain is built from TRBV3-1 and TRBJ1-2; 10 positions match TRBD1. Germline CDR1 is LGHDT and CDR2 is YNNKEL (reference sequence). The CDR3 runs 14 residues. Trimming took 3 bases from V and 4 from J; bases not matched to a gene: 2. The CDR3 sequence: CASSHRTGGYGYTF. CDR3 sequence (DNA): TGTGCCAGCAGCCATCGGACAGGGGGCTATGGCTACACCTTC.

This clonotype appeared a few times. The chain combines TRBV28 with TRBJ2-7; 11 positions match TRBD2. The CDR3 spans 18 residues. J gave up 0 bases and V 5 bases, and 12 bases lay outside the gene matches. Germline V CDR1 and CDR2: MDHEN, SYDVKM. The CDR3 loop is CASSVVASGRPYSYEQYF. The CDR3 DNA is TGTGCCAGCAGTGTCGTGGCTAGCGGGAGGCCCTACTCCTACGAGCAGTACTTC.

The chain has TRBV20-1 and TRBJ1-4; no reliable D call. V lost 3 bases and J 15 bases, leaving 17 bases between the germline ends. The germline CDR1 and CDR2 sequences are DFQATT and SNEGSKA (reference sequence). The CDR3 totals 12 residues. The CDR3 loop reads CSASSLNEKVFF. DNA of the CDR3: TGCAGTGCTAGCAGTCTTAATGAGAAAGTGTTTTTT.